This T cell receptor beta chain was recorded in a study of T cell responses to AZD1222 COVID-19 vaccine. Only in-frame clones appear in the TCRdb table, and some are missing; sequencing was by immunoSEQ multiplex PCR. The sample carries 110,000 to 150,000 clones, about 90% recorded once. With 4 bases removed from V and 1 base from J, the gap between germline ends came to 11 bases. This CDR3 has 15 residues. Germline CDR1 and CDR2: MNHEY and SVGAGI. The sequenced sample was peripheral blood, obtained 28 days after the second AZD1222 dose. The sequence derives from an adult who received the AZD1222 COVID-19 vaccine. The genes are TRBV6-5 and TRBJ1-3; perhaps TRBD1 as D (6 bases). The CDR3 DNA is TGTGCCAGCAGTTCCTCAGGGGAATCTGGAAACACCATATATTTT. Amino acids: CASSSSGESGNTIYF.